The source of this T cell receptor beta chain is a study of cytomegalovirus exposure and HLA in healthy donors. Trimming left V 4 bases short and J 6 bases short, with 8 bases between. The CDR3 covers 12 residues. From germline, CDR1 is SGHNT and CDR2 YYREEE (reference sequence). The assay was immunoSEQ multiplex PCR, and TCRdb's table has in-frame clones only and misses some. The repertoire holds around 160,000 clones, with just under 85% as singletons. The V call is TRBV5-4, the J call TRBJ2-1; D unclear. Sequencing was carried out using PBMCs. The sequence came from a man aged 30 to 45 in good health and CMV-seropositive. CDR3 nucleotide sequence: TGTGCCAGCAGCCTACTACCCAATGAGCAGTTCTTC. Translating it yields CASSLLPNEQFF.